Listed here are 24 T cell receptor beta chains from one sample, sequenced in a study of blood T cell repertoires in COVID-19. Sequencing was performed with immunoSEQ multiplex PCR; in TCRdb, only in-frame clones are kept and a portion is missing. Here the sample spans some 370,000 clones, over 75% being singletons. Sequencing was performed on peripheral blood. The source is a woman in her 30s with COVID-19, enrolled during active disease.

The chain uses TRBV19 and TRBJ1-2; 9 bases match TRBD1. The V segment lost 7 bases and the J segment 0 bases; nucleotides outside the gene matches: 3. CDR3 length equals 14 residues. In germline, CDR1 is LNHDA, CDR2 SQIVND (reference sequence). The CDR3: CASKGQGSNYGYTF. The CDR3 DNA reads TGTGCCAGTAAGGGACAGGGATCTAACTATGGCTACACCTTC.

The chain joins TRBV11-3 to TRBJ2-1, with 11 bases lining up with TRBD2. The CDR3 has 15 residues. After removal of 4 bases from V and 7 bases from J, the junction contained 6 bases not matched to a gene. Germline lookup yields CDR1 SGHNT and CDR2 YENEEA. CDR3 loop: CASSSTSGVTNEQFF. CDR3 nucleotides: TGTGCCAGCAGCTCGACTAGCGGGGTAACAAATGAGCAGTTCTTC.

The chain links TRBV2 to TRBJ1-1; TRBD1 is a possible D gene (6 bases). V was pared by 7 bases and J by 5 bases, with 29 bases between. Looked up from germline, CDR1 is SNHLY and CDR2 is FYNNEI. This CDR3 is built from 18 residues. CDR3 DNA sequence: TGTGCCAGCAAGGAGCACACAGGGTTTTTAGATAGGGGGACTGAAGCTTTCTTT. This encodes CASKEHTGFLDRGTEAFF. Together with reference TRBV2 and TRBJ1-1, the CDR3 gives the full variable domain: EPEVTQTPSHQVTQMGQEVILRCVPISNHLYFYWYRQILGQKVEFLVSFYNNEISEKSEIFDDQFSVERPDGSNFTLKIRSTKLEDSAMYFCASKEHTGFLDRGTEAFFGQGTRLTVV.

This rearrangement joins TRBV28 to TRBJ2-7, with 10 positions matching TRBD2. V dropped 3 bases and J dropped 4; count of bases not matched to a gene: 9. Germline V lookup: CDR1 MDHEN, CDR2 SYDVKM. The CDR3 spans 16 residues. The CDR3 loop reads CASSFPSGLANYEQYF. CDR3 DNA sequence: TGTGCCAGCAGTTTTCCCTCGGGACTAGCGAATTACGAGCAGTACTTC.

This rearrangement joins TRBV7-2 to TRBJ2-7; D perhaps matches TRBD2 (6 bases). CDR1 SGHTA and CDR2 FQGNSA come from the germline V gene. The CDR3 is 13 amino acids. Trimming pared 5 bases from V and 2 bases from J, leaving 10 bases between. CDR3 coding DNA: TGTGCCAGCAGCCCGACGGGGGCCTACGAGCAGTACTTC. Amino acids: CASSPTGAYEQYF.

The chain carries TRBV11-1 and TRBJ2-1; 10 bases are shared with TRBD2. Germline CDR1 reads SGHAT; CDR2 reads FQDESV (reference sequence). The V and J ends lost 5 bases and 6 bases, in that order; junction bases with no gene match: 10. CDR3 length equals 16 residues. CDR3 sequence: CASSASRLAGANEQFF. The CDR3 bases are TGTGCCAGCAGCGCTAGTCGGCTAGCGGGAGCCAATGAGCAGTTCTTC.

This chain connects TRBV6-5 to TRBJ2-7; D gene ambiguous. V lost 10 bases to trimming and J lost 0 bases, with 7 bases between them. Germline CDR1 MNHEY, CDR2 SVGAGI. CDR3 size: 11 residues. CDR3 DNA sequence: TGTGCCACCGTATTCTCCTACGAGCAGTACTTC. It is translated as CATVFSYEQYF.

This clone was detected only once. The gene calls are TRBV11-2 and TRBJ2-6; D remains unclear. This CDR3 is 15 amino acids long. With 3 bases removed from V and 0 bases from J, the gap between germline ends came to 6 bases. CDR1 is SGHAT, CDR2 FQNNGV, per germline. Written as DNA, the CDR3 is TGTGCCAGCAGCTTTAGACTCTCTGGGGCCAACGTCCTGACTTTC. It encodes CASSFRLSGANVLTF.

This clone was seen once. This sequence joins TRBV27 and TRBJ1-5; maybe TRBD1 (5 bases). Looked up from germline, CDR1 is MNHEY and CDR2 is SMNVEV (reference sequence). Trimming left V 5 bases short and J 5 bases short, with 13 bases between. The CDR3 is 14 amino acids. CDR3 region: CASSPRQGDQPQHF. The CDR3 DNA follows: TGTGCCAGCAGTCCCCGGCAGGGCGATCAGCCCCAGCATTTT.

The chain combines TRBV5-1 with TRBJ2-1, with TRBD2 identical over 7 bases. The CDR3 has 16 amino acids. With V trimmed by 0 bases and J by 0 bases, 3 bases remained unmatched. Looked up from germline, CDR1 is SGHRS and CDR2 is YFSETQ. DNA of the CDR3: TGCGCCAGCAGCTTGGGGGGCGGGAGCTCCTACAATGAGCAGTTCTTC. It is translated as CASSLGGGSSYNEQFF. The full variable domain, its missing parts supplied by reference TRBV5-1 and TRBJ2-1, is KAGVTQTPRYLIKTRGQQVTLSCSPISGHRSVSWYQQTPGQGLQFLFEYFSETQRNKGNFPGRFSGRQFSNSRSEMNVSTLELGDSALYLCASSLGGGSSYNEQFFGPGTRLTVL.

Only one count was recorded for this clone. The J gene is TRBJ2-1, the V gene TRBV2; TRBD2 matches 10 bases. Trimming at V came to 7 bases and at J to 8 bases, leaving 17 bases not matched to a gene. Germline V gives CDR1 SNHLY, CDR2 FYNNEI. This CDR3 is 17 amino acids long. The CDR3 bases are TGTGCCAGCACCCCGATTAGTGGGCTAGCGGGAGTCCATGAGCAGTTCTTC. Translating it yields CASTPISGLAGVHEQFF. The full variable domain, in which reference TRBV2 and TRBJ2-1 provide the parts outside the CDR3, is EPEVTQTPSHQVTQMGQEVILRCVPISNHLYFYWYRQILGQKVEFLVSFYNNEISEKSEIFDDQFSVERPDGSNFTLKIRSTKLEDSAMYFCASTPISGLAGVHEQFFGPGTRLTVL.

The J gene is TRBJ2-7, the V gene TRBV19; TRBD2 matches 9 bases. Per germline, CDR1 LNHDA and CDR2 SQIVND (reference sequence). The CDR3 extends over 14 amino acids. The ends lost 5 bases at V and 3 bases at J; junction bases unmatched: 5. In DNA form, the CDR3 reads TGTGCCAGTAGTCTGGCTAGCGGGAACTACGAGCAGTACTTC. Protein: CASSLASGNYEQYF. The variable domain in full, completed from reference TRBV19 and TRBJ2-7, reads DGGITQSPKYLFRKEGQNVTLSCEQNLNHDAMYWYRQDPGQGLRLIYYSQIVNDFQKGDIAEGYSVSREKKESFPLTVTSAQKNPTAFYLCASSLASGNYEQYFGPGTRLTVT.

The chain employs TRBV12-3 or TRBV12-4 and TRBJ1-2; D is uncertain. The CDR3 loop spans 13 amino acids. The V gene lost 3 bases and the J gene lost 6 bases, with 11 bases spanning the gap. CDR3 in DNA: TGTGCCAGCAGTTTGTCCAGGCGGGATGGCTACACCTTC. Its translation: CASSLSRRDGYTF.

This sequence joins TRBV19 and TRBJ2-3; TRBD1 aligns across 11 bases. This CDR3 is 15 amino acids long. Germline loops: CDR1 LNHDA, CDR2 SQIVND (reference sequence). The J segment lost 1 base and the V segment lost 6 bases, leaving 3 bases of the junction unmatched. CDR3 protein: CASRRTGGGTDTQYF. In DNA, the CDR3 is TGTGCCAGTAGAAGGACAGGGGGCGGCACAGATACGCAGTATTTT. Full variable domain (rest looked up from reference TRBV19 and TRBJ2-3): DGGITQSPKYLFRKEGQNVTLSCEQNLNHDAMYWYRQDPGQGLRLIYYSQIVNDFQKGDIAEGYSVSREKKESFPLTVTSAQKNPTAFYLCASRRTGGGTDTQYFGPGTRLTVL.

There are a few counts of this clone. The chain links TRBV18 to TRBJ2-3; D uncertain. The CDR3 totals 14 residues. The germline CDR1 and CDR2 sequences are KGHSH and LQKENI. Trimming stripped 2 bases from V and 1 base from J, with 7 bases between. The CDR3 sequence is CASSPASGTDTQYF. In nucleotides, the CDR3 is TGTGCCAGCTCACCAGCATCGGGCACAGATACGCAGTATTTT.

This CDR3 reads CASGRQGNYGYTF. The CDR3 DNA reads TGTGCCAGCGGCAGACAGGGAAACTATGGCTACACCTTC. V and J are TRBV7-9 and TRBJ1-2, with 7 bases that match TRBD1. The trim removed 8 bases at V and 2 bases at J, leaving 5 bases unmatched. CDR1 is SEHNR, CDR2 FQNEAQ, per germline (reference sequence). This CDR3 region has 13 residues.

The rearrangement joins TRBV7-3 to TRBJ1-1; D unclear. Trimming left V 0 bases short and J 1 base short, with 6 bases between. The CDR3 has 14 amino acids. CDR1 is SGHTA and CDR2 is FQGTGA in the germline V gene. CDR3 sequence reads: CASSLTAANTEAFF. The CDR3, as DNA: TGTGCCAGCAGCTTAACTGCGGCGAACACTGAAGCTTTCTTT. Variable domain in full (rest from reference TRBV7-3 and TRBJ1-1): GAGVSQTPSNKVTEKGKYVELRCDPISGHTALYWYRQSLGQGPEFLIYFQGTGAADDSGLPNDRFFAVRPEGSVSTLKIQRTERGDSAVYLCASSLTAANTEAFFGQGTRLTVV.

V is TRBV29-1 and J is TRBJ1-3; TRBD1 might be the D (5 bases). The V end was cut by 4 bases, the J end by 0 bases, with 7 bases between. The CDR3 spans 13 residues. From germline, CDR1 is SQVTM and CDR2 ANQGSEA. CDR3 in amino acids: CSVGGGSGNTIYF. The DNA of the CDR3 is TGCAGCGTTGGGGGCGGCTCTGGAAACACCATATATTTT.

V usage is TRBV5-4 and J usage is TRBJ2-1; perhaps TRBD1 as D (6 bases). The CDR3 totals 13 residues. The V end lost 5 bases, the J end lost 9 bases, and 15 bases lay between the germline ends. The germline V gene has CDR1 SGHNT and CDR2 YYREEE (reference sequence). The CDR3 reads CASSYGTYGEQFF. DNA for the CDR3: TGTGCCAGCAGTTATGGGACATACGGTGAGCAGTTCTTC.

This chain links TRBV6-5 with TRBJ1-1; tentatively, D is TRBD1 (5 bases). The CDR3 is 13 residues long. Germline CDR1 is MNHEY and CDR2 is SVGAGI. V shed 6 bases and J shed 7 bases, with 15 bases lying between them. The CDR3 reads CASSRASQGEAFF. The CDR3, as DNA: TGTGCCAGCAGCAGAGCCTCCCAGGGTGAAGCTTTCTTT.

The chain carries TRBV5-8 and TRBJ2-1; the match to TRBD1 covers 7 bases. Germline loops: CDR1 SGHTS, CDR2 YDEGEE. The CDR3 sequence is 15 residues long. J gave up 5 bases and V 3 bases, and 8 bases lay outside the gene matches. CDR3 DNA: TGTGCCAGCAGCTCTACGGGACAGCTCAACAATGAGCAGTTCTTC. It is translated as CASSSTGQLNNEQFF. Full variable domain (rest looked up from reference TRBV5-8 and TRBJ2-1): EAGVTQSPTHLIKTRGQQATLRCSPISGHTSVYWYQQALGLGLQFLLWYDEGEERNRGNFPPRFSGRQFPNYSSELNVNALELEDSALYLCASSSTGQLNNEQFFGPGTRLTVL.

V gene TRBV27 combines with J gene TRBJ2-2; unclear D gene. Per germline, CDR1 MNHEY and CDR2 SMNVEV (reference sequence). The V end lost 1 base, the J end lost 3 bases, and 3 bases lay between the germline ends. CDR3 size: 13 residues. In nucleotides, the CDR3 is TGTGCCAGCAGTTTATTCGACACCGGGGAGCTGTTTTTT. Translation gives CASSLFDTGELFF.

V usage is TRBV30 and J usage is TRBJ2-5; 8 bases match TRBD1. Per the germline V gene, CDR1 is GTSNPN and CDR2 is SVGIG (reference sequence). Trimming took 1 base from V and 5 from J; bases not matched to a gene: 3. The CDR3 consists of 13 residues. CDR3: CAWSGRGPETQYF. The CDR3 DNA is TGTGCCTGGAGTGGCAGGGGGCCGGAGACCCAGTACTTC. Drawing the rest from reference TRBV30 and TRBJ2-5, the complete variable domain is SQTIHQWPATLVQPVGSPLSLECTVEGTSNPNLYWYRQAAGRGLQLLFYSVGIGQISSEVPQNLSASRPQDRQFILSSKKLLLSDSGFYLCAWSGRGPETQYFGPGTRLLVL.

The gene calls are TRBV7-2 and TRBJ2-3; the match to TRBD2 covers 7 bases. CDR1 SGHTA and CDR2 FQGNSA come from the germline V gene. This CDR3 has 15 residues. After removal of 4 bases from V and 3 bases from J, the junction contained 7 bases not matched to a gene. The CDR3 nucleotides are TGTGCCAGCAGCTCGGGCGGGAGTGGTACAGATACGCAGTATTTT. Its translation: CASSSGGSGTDTQYF.